The next 27 T cell receptor beta chains were all read from a single sample in a study of blood T cell repertoires in COVID-19. This table comes from immunoSEQ multiplex PCR, and its TCRdb copy is limited to in-frame clones, with some not included. The sample includes 100,000 or so clones, 84% seen only once; the top ten take 17%. Sequenced sample: peripheral blood. Receptors originate from an older woman with acute or convalescent COVID-19.

This chain connects TRBV18 to TRBJ2-3, with 8 nucleotides matching TRBD2. CDR1 and CDR2 from the germline V gene are KGHSH and LQKENI. Losses at the gene ends were 3 bases for V and 7 bases for J; bases not matched to a gene: 12. There are 16 residues in the CDR3. CDR3 in amino acids: CASSPGTREAFNTQYF. In DNA form, the CDR3 reads TGTGCCAGCTCACCTGGGACTAGGGAAGCGTTTAATACGCAGTATTTT.

V gene TRBV19 combines with J gene TRBJ1-4, with TRBD1 matching over 10 bases. The CDR3 is made up of 15 amino acids. Germline V gene data show CDR1 as LNHDA and CDR2 as SQIVND (reference sequence). Unmatched junction bases numbered 10, after V lost 7 bases and J lost 8 bases. As DNA, the CDR3 is TGTGCCAGTAATTTCCGGACAGGGGGGGTAGAAAAACTGTTTTTT. Translated: CASNFRTGGVEKLFF.

This clone was observed a handful of times. The chain is built from TRBV3-1 (or the pseudogene TRBV3-2) and TRBJ1-1, with no clear D. CDR1 LGHDT and CDR2 YNNKEL come from the germline V gene (reference sequence). The CDR3 spans 16 residues. The V and J ends lost 4 bases and 4 bases respectively, with 19 bases between them. The CDR3 protein is CASSPHGVGGSTEAFF. CDR3 coding DNA: TGTGCCAGCAGCCCCCACGGGGTTGGAGGAAGCACTGAAGCTTTCTTT.

The sample holds one count of this clone. The rearrangement links TRBV30 to TRBJ2-3, with D possibly TRBD2 on 5 matching bases. Germline-derived CDR1 and CDR2 are GTSNPN and SVGIG (reference sequence). The CDR3 length is 12 residues. V was clipped by 5 bases and J by 4 bases, with 10 bases between them. The CDR3: CAWARGPDTQYF. The DNA for the CDR3 is TGTGCCTGGGCACGGGGTCCAGATACGCAGTATTTT.

The rearrangement links TRBV7-9 to TRBJ1-3; D is uncertain. The CDR3 is 14 residues long. V was trimmed by 2 bases and J by 0 bases, leaving 5 bases between them. The germline V gene has CDR1 SEHNR and CDR2 FQNEAQ (reference sequence). This CDR3 is CASSLTISGNTIYF. The CDR3 DNA sequence: TGTGCCAGCAGCTTAACTATCTCTGGAAACACCATATATTTT.

The chain employs TRBV30 and TRBJ2-7, with 9 bases matching TRBD2. Looked up from germline, CDR1 is GTSNPN and CDR2 is SVGIG (reference sequence). The CDR3 totals 14 residues. V dropped 2 bases and J dropped 2; count of bases not matched to a gene: 4. The CDR3 region has the DNA TGTGCCTGGAGTCCGGGACTAGCTACCTACGAGCAGTACTTC. As protein: CAWSPGLATYEQYF. The full variable domain, completed using reference TRBV30 and TRBJ2-7, is SQTIHQWPATLVQPVGSPLSLECTVEGTSNPNLYWYRQAAGRGLQLLFYSVGIGQISSEVPQNLSASRPQDRQFILSSKKLLLSDSGFYLCAWSPGLATYEQYFGPGTRLTVT.

The V call is TRBV4-1, the J call TRBJ2-7; 8 bases align to TRBD1. The ends lost 3 bases at V and 4 bases at J; junction bases unmatched: 8. Per germline, CDR1 MGHRA and CDR2 YSYEKL. The CDR3 is 15 residues long. The CDR3 spells CASSHESTGGYEQYF. CDR3 nucleotides: TGCGCCAGCAGCCACGAAAGCACAGGGGGTTACGAGCAGTACTTC.

The chain links TRBV5-1 to TRBJ1-4; 7 bases are shared with TRBD1. J gave up 4 bases and V 4 bases, and 1 base lay outside the gene matches. Germline V CDR1 and CDR2: SGHRS, YFSETQ. CDR3 length equals 13 residues. CDR3 DNA sequence: TGCGCCAGCAGCCGGGACAGTAATGAAAAACTGTTTTTT. This sequence encodes CASSRDSNEKLFF. Full variable domain (missing parts from reference TRBV5-1 and TRBJ1-4): KAGVTQTPRYLIKTRGQQVTLSCSPISGHRSVSWYQQTPGQGLQFLFEYFSETQRNKGNFPGRFSGRQFSNSRSEMNVSTLELGDSALYLCASSRDSNEKLFFGSGTQLSVL.

The V and J genes are TRBV7-9 and TRBJ1-5, with a possible D match to TRBD1 (6 bases). V shed 2 bases and J shed 6 bases, with 11 bases lying between them. The CDR3 extends over 14 amino acids. CDR1 and CDR2 (germline): SEHNR, FQNEAQ (reference sequence). The CDR3 bases are TGTGCCAGCAGCTTAAGTACAGGGTCTCAGCCCCAGCATTTT. It codes for CASSLSTGSQPQHF.

This chain links TRBV4-1 with TRBJ2-7; 10 nucleotides align to TRBD2. Looked up from germline, CDR1 is MGHRA and CDR2 is YSYEKL. The CDR3 has 16 amino acids. With 2 bases clipped from V and 4 bases from J, the junction kept 8 bases outside the gene matches. The CDR3 DNA reads TGCGCCAGCAGCCAAAGGACTAGCGGTGAAAATTACGAGCAGTACTTC. Translating gives CASSQRTSGENYEQYF.

The CDR3 DNA reads as TGTGCCAGCAGAATGACACCGGCCTCTGGGGCCAACGTCCTGACTTTC. Translating gives CASRMTPASGANVLTF. The genes are TRBV27 and TRBJ2-6, with D uncertain. This CDR3 has 16 amino acids. The ends were cut back, 6 bases at V and 0 bases at J, with 12 bases in the middle. From germline, CDR1 is MNHEY and CDR2 SMNVEV (reference sequence).

V is TRBV4-2 and J is TRBJ1-4; 7 bases match TRBD1. The V segment lost 3 bases and the J segment 12 bases; nucleotides outside the gene matches: 19. Germline-derived CDR1 and CDR2 are LGHNA and YNFKEQ. The CDR3 contains 17 residues. DNA of the CDR3: TGTGCCAGCAGCCAGGCACGACAGGGAGTCGCTCTAGGAGAACTGTTTTTT. Amino acids: CASSQARQGVALGELFF.

The V call is TRBV30, the J call TRBJ2-3; the match to TRBD2 covers 7 bases. J lost 2 bases, V lost 3 bases, and 8 bases had no gene match. The CDR3 runs 15 residues. CDR1 GTSNPN and CDR2 SVGIG come from the germline V gene (reference sequence). The chain's CDR3 is CAWSPAGDATDTQYF. The CDR3 coding sequence is TGTGCCTGGAGCCCCGCGGGGGACGCCACAGATACGCAGTATTTT.

This clone has just one count. V gene TRBV10-1 combines with J gene TRBJ1-6; D not certain. This CDR3 contains 11 residues. Germline assignment: CDR1 WNHNN and CDR2 SYGVQD (reference sequence). V shed 9 bases and J shed 9 bases, with 9 bases lying between them. The CDR3 DNA reads as TGCGCCAGGACCCGGGGTTCACCCCTCCACTTT. Encoded protein: CARTRGSPLHF.

The chain has TRBV12-5 and TRBJ1-5; 8 bases map to TRBD1. The length of the CDR3 is 16 residues. V was pared by 4 bases and J by 4 bases, with 9 bases of the junction left unmatched. The germline gives CDR1 LGHNT, CDR2 FRNRAP. CDR3 protein: CASGSEKDRANQPQHF. The DNA of the CDR3 is TGTGCTAGTGGTTCGGAGAAGGACAGGGCGAATCAGCCCCAGCATTTT.

The chain joins TRBV7-3 to TRBJ2-5; the match to TRBD1 covers 8 bases. This CDR3 comprises 13 residues. Germline V gene data show CDR1 as SGHTA and CDR2 as FQGTGA. J was trimmed by 5 bases and V by 5 bases; bases with no gene match: 4. CDR3 sequence: CASSRTGWETQYF. In DNA, the CDR3 is TGTGCCAGCAGCAGGACAGGGTGGGAGACCCAGTACTTC. Full variable domain (missing parts from reference TRBV7-3 and TRBJ2-5): GAGVSQTPSNKVTEKGKYVELRCDPISGHTALYWYRQSLGQGPEFLIYFQGTGAADDSGLPNDRFFAVRPEGSVSTLKIQRTERGDSAVYLCASSRTGWETQYFGPGTRLLVL.

The chain has TRBV11-2 and TRBJ1-1, with D perhaps matching TRBD1 (5 bases). This CDR3 has 16 residues. Germline loops: CDR1 SGHAT, CDR2 FQNNGV. Trimming removed 5 bases at V and 7 bases at J, with 23 bases between. CDR3 protein: CASSMGRSGPLGEAFF. DNA of the CDR3: TGTGCCAGCAGCATGGGACGAAGCGGGCCTTTGGGTGAAGCTTTCTTT.

The V and J genes are TRBV5-6 and TRBJ1-5, with TRBD1 identical over 8 bases. CDR1 and CDR2 (germline): SGHDT, YYEEEE. The CDR3 has 14 amino acids. Trimming took 2 bases from V and 7 from J; bases not matched to a gene: 5. The CDR3 DNA sequence: TGTGCCAGCAGCTTCCAGGGGGCTAGACAGCCCCAGCATTTT. It translates to CASSFQGARQPQHF.

This rearrangement joins TRBV7-2 to TRBJ1-5; D call uncertain. The germline V and J ends were trimmed by 8 bases and 1 base, with 6 bases remaining between them. This CDR3 is built from 12 residues. CDR1 is SGHTA and CDR2 is FQGNSA in the germline V gene. The CDR3 coding sequence is TGTGCCAGCGGGCAGAGCAATCAGCCCCAGCATTTT. Residues: CASGQSNQPQHF. The full variable domain, its missing parts supplied by reference TRBV7-2 and TRBJ1-5, is GAGVSQSPSNKVTEKGKDVELRCDPISGHTALYWYRQSLGQGLEFLIYFQGNSAPDKSGLPSDRFSAERTGGSVSTLTIQRTQQEDSAVYLCASGQSNQPQHFGDGTRLSIL.

This clone showed up many times. CDR3 nucleotides: TGTGCCAGCAGCTTGGCCGCGGGGGGAGGGTACGAGCAGTACTTC. It translates to CASSLAAGGGYEQYF. The V call is TRBV5-8, the J call TRBJ2-7, with TRBD2 matching 8 bases. This CDR3 is 15 amino acids long. J gave up 4 bases and V 0 bases, and 6 bases lay outside the gene matches. Germline CDR1 reads SGHTS; CDR2 reads YDEGEE.

The chain has TRBV18 and TRBJ1-1, with 8 bases matching TRBD1. The V gene end was trimmed by 6 bases and the J gene end by 1 base; junction bases not matched to a gene: 4. This CDR3 has 14 amino acids. Germline V gene data show CDR1 as KGHSH and CDR2 as LQKENI. The chain's CDR3 is CASSKQGENTEAFF. CDR3 nucleotide sequence: TGTGCCAGCTCGAAACAGGGGGAGAACACTGAAGCTTTCTTT. Complete variable domain (other parts from reference TRBV18 and TRBJ1-1): NAGVMQNPRHLVRRRGQEARLRCSPMKGHSHVYWYRQLPEEGLKFMVYLQKENIIDESGMPKERFSAEFPKEGPSILRIQQVVRGDSAAYFCASSKQGENTEAFFGQGTRLTVV.

V gene TRBV10-3 combines with J gene TRBJ1-2; D not resolved. Germline loops: CDR1 ENHRY, CDR2 SYGVKD. The CDR3 is 15 residues long. Trimming removed 0 bases at V and 0 bases at J, with 8 bases between. The CDR3 loop reads CAISESLQTNYGYTF. For the CDR3, the DNA is TGTGCCATCAGTGAGTCTTTACAAACTAACTATGGCTACACCTTC.

The chain carries TRBV5-1 and TRBJ1-4; no reliable D call. Germline V gene data show CDR1 as SGHRS and CDR2 as YFSETQ. This CDR3 region has 14 residues. The V and J ends lost 2 bases and 8 bases respectively, with 13 bases between them. This CDR3 is CASSFDSSGEKLFF. The CDR3 DNA is TGCGCCAGCAGCTTCGATTCCAGCGGGGAAAAACTGTTTTTT.

The chain joins TRBV4-3 to TRBJ2-5; 9 bases map to TRBD2. CDR1 LGHNA and CDR2 YSLEER come from the germline V gene. V was clipped by 1 base and J by 4 bases; unmatched bases: 7. The CDR3 is 16 amino acids. CDR3 sequence reads: CASSQVQRGVRETQYF. The CDR3, as DNA: TGCGCCAGCAGCCAAGTGCAGCGGGGGGTGCGAGAGACCCAGTACTTC.

This clone showed up just once. The chain is built from TRBV7-3 and TRBJ2-2; possible D gene TRBD2, 7 bases. Germline CDR1 reads SGHTA; CDR2 reads FQGTGA. CDR3 length equals 16 residues. Deletions cut 1 base from V and 4 bases from J, with 13 bases between. CDR3 DNA: TGTGCCAGCAGCTTAAACACCGGGGGGCGCACCGGGGAGCTGTTTTTT. This translates into CASSLNTGGRTGELFF. Full variable domain (rest looked up from reference TRBV7-3 and TRBJ2-2): GAGVSQTPSNKVTEKGKYVELRCDPISGHTALYWYRQSLGQGPEFLIYFQGTGAADDSGLPNDRFFAVRPEGSVSTLKIQRTERGDSAVYLCASSLNTGGRTGELFFGEGSRLTVL.

This clone was recorded once. The rearrangement links TRBV30 to TRBJ1-6, with D possibly TRBD1 on 6 matching bases. V lost 0 bases to trimming and J lost 8 bases, with 8 bases between them. Germline V CDR1 and CDR2: GTSNPN, SVGIG (reference sequence). There are 13 residues in the CDR3. The CDR3 nucleotides are TGTGCCTGGAGTGTACAGGGTCATTCACCCCTCCACTTT. As protein: CAWSVQGHSPLHF.

Notes on this clone: The junction departs from germline at one end; a sequencing error may be responsible. This rearrangement joins TRBV24-1 to TRBJ2-5, with a weak D call TRBD2 (5 bases). The CDR3 contains 15 residues. Germline CDR1 KGHDR, CDR2 SFDVKD. CDR3 in amino acids: CAISDQRVGKETQYF. CDR3 in DNA: TGTGCCATCAGTGATCAGAGGGTGGGAAAAGAGACCCAGTACTTC.